These 30 T cell receptor beta chains share one sample of origin, sequenced in a study of blood T cell repertoires in COVID-19. Clones were sequenced by immunoSEQ multiplex PCR, and TCRdb holds only the in-frame ones, with some missing. Of some 100,000 clones listed, roughly 82% were seen once; the top ten hold roughly 7.9%. Sequenced sample: peripheral blood. These receptors were collected from a woman of 80 years or more with active or convalescent COVID-19.

This clone was counted only a few times. V gene TRBV5-1 combines with J gene TRBJ1-2; 9 positions agree with TRBD1. The trim removed 1 base at V and 2 bases at J, leaving 3 bases unmatched. Germline V gives CDR1 SGHRS, CDR2 YFSETQ. There are 15 residues in the CDR3. This CDR3 is CASSLRDRANYGYTF. CDR3 in DNA: TGCGCCAGCAGCTTGCGGGACAGGGCCAACTATGGCTACACCTTC.

The genes are TRBV28 and TRBJ2-7, with 11 bases matching TRBD1. The CDR3 covers 15 residues. Trimming cost V 5 bases and J 7 bases; bases outside gene matches: 10. Germline CDR1 and CDR2: MDHEN and SYDVKM. CDR3 in DNA: TGTGCCAGCAGTCCCGGGACAGGGGGGACGAGGGAGCAGTACTTC. Its protein is CASSPGTGGTREQYF.

This clone was observed a handful of times. CDR3 nucleotide sequence: TGTGCTAGTGGTTTGTGGAGCCACCAAGAGACCCAGTACTTC. Its translation is CASGLWSHQETQYF. The J gene is TRBJ2-5, the V gene TRBV12-5; D call uncertain. Germline-derived CDR1 and CDR2 are LGHNT and FRNRAP. The CDR3 length is 14 residues. The V and J ends lost 2 bases and 0 bases respectively, with 7 bases between them. The variable domain in full, with the rest retrieved from reference TRBV12-5 and TRBJ2-5, is DARVTQTPRHKVTEMGQEVTMRCQPILGHNTVFWYRQTMMQGLELLAYFRNRAPLDDSGMPKDRFSAEMPDATLATLKIQPSEPRDSAVYFCASGLWSHQETQYFGPGTRLLVL.

The CDR3 sequence is CASRMDSPQGYGYTF. The CDR3 region has the DNA TGTGCCAGCAGGATGGACAGCCCGCAGGGCTATGGCTACACCTTC. The V call is TRBV2, the J call TRBJ1-2; D possibly corresponds to TRBD1 (6 bases). CDR1 and CDR2 from the germline V gene are SNHLY and FYNNEI. Trimming took 6 bases from V and 4 from J, leaving 18 bases between them. CDR3 size: 15 residues.

The chain carries TRBV7-3 and TRBJ2-1; 12 bases match TRBD2. The V gene end was trimmed by 5 bases and the J gene end by 10 bases; junction bases not matched to a gene: 6. The CDR3 has 14 amino acids. CDR1 is SGHTA and CDR2 is FQGTGA in the germline V gene. CDR3 nucleotide sequence: TGTGCCAGCAGCATGACTAGCGGGAGTTTGGAGCAGTTCTTC. This codes for CASSMTSGSLEQFF.

The chain uses TRBV6-1 and TRBJ1-2; 7 bases fit TRBD1. CDR1 and CDR2 (germline): MNHNS, SASEGT. CDR3 length equals 18 residues. Losses at the gene ends were 0 bases for V and 3 bases for J; bases not matched to a gene: 13. The CDR3 loop reads CASSEAWGRGYVDYGYTF. The CDR3 nucleotides read TGTGCCAGCAGTGAAGCTTGGGGCAGGGGGTACGTGGACTATGGCTACACCTTC.

The chain links TRBV6-5 to TRBJ2-1, with 10 bases matching TRBD2. J gave up 6 bases and V 2 bases, and 7 bases lay outside the gene matches. Germline CDR1 and CDR2: MNHEY and SVGAGI. This CDR3 spans 16 amino acids. Written as DNA, the CDR3 is TGTGCCAGCAGTTACGATTCGGCTAGCGGGAGCAATGAGCAGTTCTTC. Translated: CASSYDSASGSNEQFF.

V and J are TRBV28 and TRBJ2-1, with 8 bases lining up with TRBD1. The V and J ends lost 6 bases and 8 bases, in that order; junction bases with no gene match: 9. Per germline, CDR1 MDHEN and CDR2 SYDVKM. The CDR3 covers 14 residues. The CDR3 loop is CASSHDRGEDEQFF. The DNA for the CDR3 is TGTGCCAGCAGCCATGACAGGGGCGAAGATGAGCAGTTCTTC.

The chain carries TRBV7-2 and TRBJ2-4; D is perhaps TRBD2 (5 bases). The CDR3 extends over 15 amino acids. The ends were cut back, 2 bases at V and 5 bases at J, with 13 bases in the middle. Germline V gene lookup returns CDR1 SGHTA and CDR2 FQGNSA. The CDR3 DNA sequence: TGTGCCAGCAGCTTACGACCCGGGAAAGAAAACATTCAGTACTTC. Protein sequence: CASSLRPGKENIQYF.

This clone was detected once. The J gene is TRBJ2-1, the V gene TRBV5-6, with D perhaps matching TRBD2 (6 bases). The germline V gene has CDR1 SGHDT and CDR2 YYEEEE. V lost 2 bases and J lost 9, with 12 bases in between. The CDR3 spans 13 residues. The CDR3 DNA sequence: TGTGCCAGCAGCTTCCCCGCCGGGAGTGAGCAGTTCTTC. It yields the protein CASSFPAGSEQFF.

The rearrangement joins TRBV7-2 to TRBJ2-1, with TRBD2 matching over 8 bases. CDR1 is SGHTA, CDR2 FQGNSA, per germline. The ends lost 6 bases at V and 10 bases at J; junction bases unmatched: 8. This CDR3 has 13 residues. CDR3 sequence: CASSRGGRLEQFF. CDR3 DNA: TGTGCCAGCAGTCGGGGGGGTCGCCTCGAGCAGTTCTTC. The whole variable domain, remainder taken from reference TRBV7-2 and TRBJ2-1, is GAGVSQSPSNKVTEKGKDVELRCDPISGHTALYWYRQSLGQGLEFLIYFQGNSAPDKSGLPSDRFSAERTGGSVSTLTIQRTQQEDSAVYLCASSRGGRLEQFFGPGTRLTVL.

The gene calls are TRBV28 and TRBJ2-1, with TRBD1 as a possible D gene (6 bases). CDR1 is MDHEN, CDR2 SYDVKM, per germline. The CDR3 totals 16 residues. The V end was cut by 5 bases, the J end by 6 bases, with 20 bases between. In DNA form, the CDR3 reads TGTGCCAGCAGTCCTCTCCGGGACAAGGCTATCAATGAGCAGTTCTTC. It codes for CASSPLRDKAINEQFF.

The chain recombines TRBV3-1 (or the pseudogene TRBV3-2) with TRBJ1-5; 8 bases match TRBD1. After removal of 3 bases from V and 11 bases from J, the junction contained 6 bases not matched to a gene. CDR3 length equals 13 residues. Germline lookup yields CDR1 LGHDT and CDR2 YNNKEL (reference sequence). The CDR3 DNA is TGTGCCAGCAGCCAGGGACAGGCAAAGACCCAGCATTTT. Its translation is CASSQGQAKTQHF.

V usage is TRBV7-9 and J usage is TRBJ1-3, with D unclear. The CDR3 sequence is 16 residues long. Deletions cut 1 base from V and 2 bases from J, with 12 bases between. Germline-derived CDR1 and CDR2 are SEHNR and FQNEAQ (reference sequence). CDR3 sequence reads: CASSLGQDLAGNTIYF. CDR3 in DNA: TGTGCCAGCAGCTTAGGCCAGGACTTAGCTGGAAACACCATATATTTT.

V is TRBV12-3 or TRBV12-4 and J is TRBJ2-7; D is ambiguous. Trimming removed 5 bases at V and 2 bases at J, with 4 bases between. CDR3 length equals 11 residues. CDR3 nucleotides: TGTGCCAGCAGTGCAGCCTACGAGCAGTACTTC. Amino acid sequence: CASSAAYEQYF.

This clone was detected a few times. The chain has TRBV6-5 and TRBJ1-2, with D possibly matching TRBD1 (6 bases). This CDR3 has 15 residues. Trimming stripped 6 bases from V and 1 base from J, with 15 bases between. Germline V gives CDR1 MNHEY, CDR2 SVGAGI. CDR3 in amino acids: CASRTKPGDNYGYTF. In DNA form, the CDR3 reads TGTGCCAGCAGGACCAAACCAGGGGATAACTATGGCTACACCTTC.

The CDR3: CATSDPLGYTF. The CDR3 bases are TGTGCCACCAGTGACCCCCTTGGCTACACCTTC. V is TRBV24-1 and J is TRBJ1-2; no firm D call. This CDR3 comprises 11 residues. The V gene's germline CDR1 is KGHDR and CDR2 SFDVKD. Trimming took off 4 bases at V and 7 bases at J, with 6 bases between the two ends.

This clone was seen a few times. V is TRBV15 and J is TRBJ2-2; D is unresolved. CDR3 length: 14 amino acids. The ends were cut back, 0 bases at V and 7 bases at J, with 9 bases in the middle. In germline, CDR1 is LNHNV, CDR2 YYDKDF (reference sequence). CDR3 DNA sequence: TGTGCCACCAGCAGAGATGAGCACCGCGGGGAGCTGTTTTTT. Protein product: CATSRDEHRGELFF.

The rearrangement links TRBV12-2 to TRBJ2-7; the table calls TRBD2, which could not be checked here. TRBV12-2 is given as a pseudogene. The CDR3 runs to 17 residues. DNA of the CDR3: TGTGCAAGTCGCCCCCGGGTAGCGGGAGGGCCGGACTACGAGCAGTACTTC. It is translated as CASRPRVAGGPDYEQYF.

This clone was detected once. This chain connects TRBV11-2 to TRBJ1-1; D not certain. The CDR3 has 14 residues. The V gene lost 6 bases and the J gene lost 5 bases, with 16 bases spanning the gap. Per the germline V gene, CDR1 is SGHAT and CDR2 is FQNNGV. The CDR3 protein is CASRPPGRATEAFF. DNA for the CDR3: TGTGCCAGCAGGCCTCCGGGGAGGGCGACTGAAGCTTTCTTT.

Here the CDR3 reads CASSLETWGYTF. The DNA of the CDR3 is TGTGCCAGCAGCTTAGAAACTTGGGGCTACACCTTC. The rearrangement joins TRBV7-9 to TRBJ1-2; no reliable D call. The V end was cut by 1 base, the J end by 8 bases, with 8 bases between. Germline CDR1 SEHNR, CDR2 FQNEAQ (reference sequence). CDR3 length equals 12 residues.

V gene TRBV30 combines with J gene TRBJ1-4; D not certain. The CDR3 covers 13 residues. Germline CDR1 reads GTSNPN; CDR2 reads SVGIG (reference sequence). Trimming stripped 5 bases from V and 4 bases from J, with 11 bases between. CDR3 loop: CAWGGDVNEKLFF. The CDR3 bases are TGTGCCTGGGGCGGGGATGTTAATGAAAAACTGTTTTTT. Filled out from reference TRBV30 and TRBJ1-4, the complete variable domain reads SQTIHQWPATLVQPVGSPLSLECTVEGTSNPNLYWYRQAAGRGLQLLFYSVGIGQISSEVPQNLSASRPQDRQFILSSKKLLLSDSGFYLCAWGGDVNEKLFFGSGTQLSVL.

This clone was observed a few times. CDR3 in amino acids: CASSWDTRNTEAFF. In DNA form, the CDR3 reads TGTGCCAGCAGTTGGGACACAAGGAACACTGAAGCTTTCTTT. V usage is TRBV6-6 and J usage is TRBJ1-1; weak D call: TRBD1 (6 bases). V was shortened by 4 bases and J by 1 base, with 10 bases between the two germline ends. Germline V gene data show CDR1 as MNHNY and CDR2 as SVGAGI (reference sequence). The CDR3 spans 14 residues.

The chain couples TRBV11-3 to TRBJ2-1; no clear D gene. The CDR3 runs to 16 residues. Deletions cut 4 bases from V and 8 bases from J, with 21 bases between. Per germline, CDR1 SGHNT and CDR2 YENEEA. The chain's CDR3 is CASSSSFGAISDEQFF. The CDR3 nucleotides are TGTGCCAGCAGCTCCTCTTTCGGTGCGATATCCGATGAGCAGTTCTTC.

Only one count was recorded for this clone. This rearrangement joins TRBV5-4 to TRBJ2-1, with D perhaps TRBD1 (6 bases). This CDR3 is 16 amino acids long. Germline loops: CDR1 SGHNT, CDR2 YYREEE (reference sequence). Trimming cost V 4 bases and J 6 bases, with 20 bases left between them. CDR3 DNA sequence: TGTGCCAGCAGCATCGGACGCGGGTCAGGGGTCAATGAGCAGTTCTTC. Protein product: CASSIGRGSGVNEQFF.

In its sample, this clone was seen a few times. The chain is built from TRBV6-5 and TRBJ2-1, with 11 nucleotides matching TRBD1. Trimming cost V 8 bases and J 9 bases; bases outside gene matches: 9. Germline values: CDR1 MNHEY, CDR2 SVGAGI. This CDR3 is 14 amino acids long. The DNA of the CDR3 is TGTGCCAGCGAATACAGGACAGGGGGCTTTGAGCAGTTCTTC. It yields the protein CASEYRTGGFEQFF.

This chain links TRBV2 with TRBJ2-3; D gene unclear. The length of the CDR3 is 12 residues. Germline V gene data show CDR1 as SNHLY and CDR2 as FYNNEI. V was shortened by 5 bases and J by 6 bases, with 9 bases between the two germline ends. CDR3 region: CASSPHFDTQYF. CDR3 sequence (DNA): TGTGCCAGCAGTCCCCATTTTGATACGCAGTATTTT.

The chain is built from TRBV2 and TRBJ2-2, with 8 bases aligning to TRBD1. This CDR3 region has 21 residues. Germline loops: CDR1 SNHLY, CDR2 FYNNEI. With 0 bases clipped from V and 1 base from J, the junction kept 16 bases outside the gene matches. The CDR3 sequence is CASSEAWPGGARRENTGELFF. The CDR3 region has the DNA TGTGCCAGCAGTGAAGCGTGGCCAGGGGGCGCGAGGCGGGAGAACACCGGGGAGCTGTTTTTT. Filled out from reference TRBV2 and TRBJ2-2, the complete variable domain reads EPEVTQTPSHQVTQMGQEVILRCVPISNHLYFYWYRQILGQKVEFLVSFYNNEISEKSEIFDDQFSVERPDGSNFTLKIRSTKLEDSAMYFCASSEAWPGGARRENTGELFFGEGSRLTVL.

This chain uses TRBV28 with TRBJ1-1; 8 positions match TRBD1. This CDR3 contains 13 residues. J was trimmed by 7 bases and V by 6 bases; bases with no gene match: 7. The germline V gene has CDR1 MDHEN and CDR2 SYDVKM. The CDR3 region is CASRHTGGGEAFF. The CDR3 DNA follows: TGTGCCAGCAGACACACAGGGGGGGGTGAAGCTTTCTTT.

As for this clone: Other DNA sequences of this sample code for an identical CDR3. The J gene is TRBJ2-7, the V gene TRBV3-1 (or the pseudogene TRBV3-2), with 7 bases that match TRBD1. CDR1 and CDR2 from the germline V gene are LGHDT and YNNKEL (reference sequence). The V and J ends lost 3 bases and 6 bases, in that order; junction bases with no gene match: 2. The CDR3 totals 12 residues. CDR3 region: CASSQRQGEQYF. As DNA, the CDR3 is TGTGCCAGCAGCCAGAGACAGGGCGAGCAGTACTTC.